The sequence of this T cell receptor beta chain was determined in a study of cytomegalovirus exposure and HLA in healthy donors. The CDR3 has 17 residues. Per germline, CDR1 SNHLY and CDR2 FYNNEI. The V gene lost 8 bases and the J gene lost 2 bases, with 21 bases spanning the gap. The study, taken as a whole, reports: Several of the most significant clusters appeared, in a later analysis, to be linked to common viral pathogens.

13 Jbeta primers and 60 Vbeta primers were used for the PCR. The method was immunoSEQ multiplex PCR; TCRdb's version includes in-frame clones alone and lacks a portion of them. The sample includes roughly 170,000 clones, more than 65% seen only once; the top ten take 1.6%. Comments on this clone: Its specificity is not known.

The sequence came from a woman under 40 in good health and CMV-seronegative. Input material: PBMCs. The genes are TRBV2 and TRBJ2-2; the D gene is possibly TRBD1 (6 bases). DNA of the CDR3: TGTGCCAGCTTTGGGCCCGAAAGGACAGCCAACACCGGGGAGCTGTTTTTT. Translation: CASFGPERTANTGELFF. Using reference TRBV2 and TRBJ2-2 for the parts outside the CDR3, the full variable domain is EPEVTQTPSHQVTQMGQEVILRCVPISNHLYFYWYRQILGQKVEFLVSFYNNEISEKSEIFDDQFSVERPDGSNFTLKIRSTKLEDSAMYFCASFGPERTANTGELFFGEGSRLTVL.